The 16 T cell receptor beta chains reported below all come from one sample, sequenced in a study of cytomegalovirus exposure and HLA in healthy donors. The PCR was carried out with 60 Vbeta primers and 13 Jbeta primers. The assay was immunoSEQ multiplex PCR, and TCRdb's table has in-frame clones only and misses some. The table lists about 200,000 clones. The sequenced material came from PBMCs. The receptor set was obtained from a girl aged 2 to 9 in good health and CMV-seropositive.

The chain carries TRBV10-3 and TRBJ2-5; 8 bases are a match to TRBD1. CDR1 and CDR2 from the germline V gene are ENHRY and SYGVKD. CDR3 size: 14 residues. V was pared by 3 bases and J by 4 bases, with 4 bases of the junction left unmatched. The CDR3 nucleotides read TGTGCCATCAGTGAATACAGGGGGTCAGAGACCCAGTACTTC. Amino acid sequence: CAISEYRGSETQYF.

The chain has TRBV18 and TRBJ2-7; tentatively, D is TRBD1 (6 bases). V gave up 0 bases and J gave up 5 bases, with 17 bases separating them. This CDR3 spans 16 amino acids. CDR1 KGHSH and CDR2 LQKENI come from the germline V gene. The CDR3 DNA reads as TGTGCCAGCTCACCACCAGGACAGCGATTAGGAAACGAGCAGTACTTC. This gives the protein CASSPPGQRLGNEQYF.

The V call is TRBV5-1, the J call TRBJ2-3; 9 nucleotides match TRBD1. J lost 3 bases, V lost 4 bases, and 9 bases had no gene match. Germline CDR1 is SGHRS and CDR2 is YFSETQ. The CDR3 loop spans 16 amino acids. The chain's CDR3 is CASSTADRGTTDTQYF. In DNA form, the CDR3 reads TGCGCCAGCAGCACTGCCGACAGGGGGACGACAGATACGCAGTATTTT.

The chain joins TRBV6-5 to TRBJ1-2; D is perhaps TRBD1 (6 bases). The germline V gene encodes CDR1 MNHEY and CDR2 SVGAGI. The CDR3 totals 14 residues. V was trimmed by 0 bases and J by 6 bases, leaving 11 bases between them. CDR3 bases: TGTGCCAGCAGTTACTCCCGGGGGGCCCATGGCTACACCTTC. The encoded protein is CASSYSRGAHGYTF.

V usage is TRBV7-2 and J usage is TRBJ2-5; tentatively, D is TRBD1 (6 bases). CDR1 is SGHTA, CDR2 FQGNSA, per germline. The CDR3 is 14 amino acids. Trimming cost V 4 bases and J 4 bases, with 13 bases left between them. The CDR3: CASSWGPRGETQYF. The CDR3 region has the DNA TGTGCCAGCAGCTGGGGGCCCAGGGGAGAGACCCAGTACTTC. The full variable domain, in which reference TRBV7-2 and TRBJ2-5 provide the parts outside the CDR3, is GAGVSQSPSNKVTEKGKDVELRCDPISGHTALYWYRQSLGQGLEFLIYFQGNSAPDKSGLPSDRFSAERTGGSVSTLTIQRTQQEDSAVYLCASSWGPRGETQYFGPGTRLLVL.

The chain recombines TRBV6-6 with TRBJ2-2; perhaps TRBD1 as D (5 bases). The V gene lost 10 bases and the J gene lost 5 bases, with 20 bases spanning the gap. The germline V gene encodes CDR1 MNHNY and CDR2 SVGAGI (reference sequence). CDR3 length: 15 residues. The CDR3 region has the DNA TGTGCCACCTCATACAAGGACATGGGGACCGGGGAGCTGTTTTTT. Translating it yields CATSYKDMGTGELFF.

J is TRBJ2-7 and V is TRBV28, with 9 bases aligning to TRBD1. Germline-derived CDR1 and CDR2 are MDHEN and SYDVKM. V was clipped by 6 bases and J by 4 bases; unmatched bases: 7. The CDR3 has 14 residues. CDR3 loop: CASRPGDRGYEQYF. The DNA for the CDR3 is TGTGCCAGCAGACCCGGTGACAGGGGGTACGAGCAGTACTTC.

The genes are TRBV9 and TRBJ2-2, with unresolved D. From germline, CDR1 is SGDLS and CDR2 YYNGEE. The ends were cut back, 3 bases at V and 0 bases at J, with 9 bases in the middle. This CDR3 has 15 amino acids. Here the CDR3 reads CASSARLTNTGELFF. For the CDR3, the DNA is TGTGCCAGCAGCGCAAGACTTACGAACACCGGGGAGCTGTTTTTT.

This chain uses TRBV28 with TRBJ1-5, with 8 nucleotides matching TRBD1. J gave up 4 bases and V 6 bases, and 8 bases lay outside the gene matches. Germline loops: CDR1 MDHEN, CDR2 SYDVKM. The CDR3 runs 15 residues. CDR3 sequence: CASSDGTGRNQPQHF. CDR3 DNA sequence: TGTGCCAGCAGCGATGGGACAGGTAGGAATCAGCCCCAGCATTTT.

Here the CDR3 DNA reads TGTGCCCGGATTATCAGCTCTGGGGCCAACGTCCTGACTTTC. Translating gives CARIISSGANVLTF. This chain links TRBV30 with TRBJ2-6; no clear D gene. Germline V lookup: CDR1 GTSNPN, CDR2 SVGIG (reference sequence). V lost 8 bases and J lost 0, with 11 bases in between. The CDR3 extends over 14 amino acids.

The J gene is TRBJ2-7, the V gene TRBV23-1; 11 positions agree with TRBD2. TRBV23-1 is flagged as an ORF with uncertain function. The CDR3 has 16 residues. Trimming removed 4 bases from V and 3 bases from J; junction bases left unmatched: 8. CDR3 DNA: TGCGCCAGCAGTCGGGCACTAGCGGGAGTAATCTACGAGCAGTACTTC. Translating it yields CASSRALAGVIYEQYF.

The chain joins TRBV7-9 to TRBJ1-2; D may be TRBD1 (6 bases). CDR1 SEHNR and CDR2 FQNEAQ come from the germline V gene (reference sequence). CDR3 length: 14 residues. V was pared by 3 bases and J by 7 bases, with 15 bases between. CDR3 region: CASSLTGTWGGYTF. In DNA, the CDR3 is TGTGCCAGCAGCTTGACGGGGACATGGGGTGGCTACACCTTC.

The chain is built from TRBV28 and TRBJ2-3, with 12 bases aligning to TRBD1. The V gene end was trimmed by 7 bases and the J gene end by 5 bases; junction bases not matched to a gene: 7. Per the germline V gene, CDR1 is MDHEN and CDR2 is SYDVKM. The CDR3 contains 15 residues. The CDR3 DNA reads as TGTGCCAGCACCGACGGGACAGGGGGCGAAGATACGCAGTATTTT. This encodes CASTDGTGGEDTQYF.

The chain recombines TRBV11-2 with TRBJ1-2, with D possibly being TRBD1 (5 bases). Trimming cost V 0 bases and J 3 bases, with 5 bases left between them. Germline CDR1 reads SGHAT; CDR2 reads FQNNGV. The CDR3 spans 13 residues. DNA of the CDR3: TGTGCCAGCAGCTTAGACAGGGACTATGGCTACACCTTC. Residues: CASSLDRDYGYTF.

The chain carries TRBV5-1 and TRBJ2-7, with TRBD1 matching over 10 bases. Germline CDR1 and CDR2: SGHRS and YFSETQ. The length of the CDR3 is 21 residues. The V gene end was trimmed by 0 bases and the J gene end by 0 bases; junction bases not matched to a gene: 18. The DNA of the CDR3 is TGCGCCAGCAGCTTGGGGCGGGCCCGGGACAGGGGCGAAGCGAGCTCCTACGAGCAGTACTTC. It translates to CASSLGRARDRGEASSYEQYF.

The chain is built from TRBV28 and TRBJ2-1, with TRBD2 matching over 7 bases. CDR1 and CDR2 (germline): MDHEN, SYDVKM. The CDR3 runs 17 residues. V shed 1 base and J 4 bases; nucleotides not matched to a gene: 10. The chain's CDR3 is CASSLSVRAGAYNEQFF. CDR3 nucleotide sequence: TGTGCCAGCAGTTTATCTGTTCGGGCGGGAGCATACAATGAGCAGTTCTTC.